The T cell receptor beta chain under discussion was sequenced for a study of T cells after yellow fever vaccination. Study at large: Libraries from low-cell-number fractions were prepared with the SMART-Seq v4 Ultra Low Input RNA kit.

Study findings and constraints: Most primary-vaccination clones reappeared after the booster (approximately 96% CD4, 75% to 90% CD8). Peaking faster, on day 5 versus 15, the secondary response was nonetheless weaker.

Concerning this clonotype itself: The antigen is unknown.

The V and J ends lost 0 bases and 2 bases, in that order; junction bases with no gene match: 7. The CDR3 consists of 18 residues. Per germline, CDR1 SGHRS and CDR2 YFSETQ. Template-switching 5'RACE yielded the TCR cDNA; a universal primer site and UMIs were added in the process. TCRdb reanalysed the 5' RACE reads using MiXCR and keeps one entry per CDR3 protein. Of under 150,000 distinct CDR3 sequences in the sample, approximately 16% were seen once. This chain joins TRBV5-1 and TRBJ2-3; 12 bases are shared with TRBD2. The sequences come from CD8+ T cells sorted from PBMCs, collected 5 days after the yellow fever booster vaccination. The TCR was taken from a man aged 18 to 30 who received the YFV17D yellow fever vaccine. CDR3 residues: CASSLVLLAGGTTDTQYF. The CDR3 DNA sequence: TGCGCCAGCAGCTTGGTTCTCCTAGCGGGGGGGACCACAGATACGCAGTATTTT.